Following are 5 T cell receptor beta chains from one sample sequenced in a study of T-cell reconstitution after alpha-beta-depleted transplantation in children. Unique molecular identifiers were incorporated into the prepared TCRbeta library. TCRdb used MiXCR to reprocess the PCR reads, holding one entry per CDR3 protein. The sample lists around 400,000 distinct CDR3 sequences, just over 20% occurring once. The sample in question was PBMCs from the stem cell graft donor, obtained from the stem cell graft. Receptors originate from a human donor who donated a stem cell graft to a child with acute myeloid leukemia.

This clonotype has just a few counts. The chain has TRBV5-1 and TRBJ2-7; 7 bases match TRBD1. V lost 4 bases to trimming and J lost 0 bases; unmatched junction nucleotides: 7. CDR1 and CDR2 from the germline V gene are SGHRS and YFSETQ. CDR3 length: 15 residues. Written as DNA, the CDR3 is TGCGCCAGCAGCCGAACCGGGACAGCCTCCTACGAGCAGTACTTC. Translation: CASSRTGTASYEQYF.

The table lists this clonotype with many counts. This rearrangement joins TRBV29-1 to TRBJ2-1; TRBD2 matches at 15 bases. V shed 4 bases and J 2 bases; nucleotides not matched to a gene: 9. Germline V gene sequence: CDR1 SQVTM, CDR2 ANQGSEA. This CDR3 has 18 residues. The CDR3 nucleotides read TGCAGCGTTGGGGGGCGGACTAGCGGGAGGGACACCTACAATGAGCAGTTCTTC. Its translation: CSVGGRTSGRDTYNEQFF.

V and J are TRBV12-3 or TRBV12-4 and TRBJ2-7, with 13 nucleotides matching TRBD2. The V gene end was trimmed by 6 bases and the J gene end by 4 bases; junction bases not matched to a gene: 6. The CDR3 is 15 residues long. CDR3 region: CASSRPGLAGYEQYF. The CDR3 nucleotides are TGTGCCAGCAGCCGGCCGGGACTAGCGGGATACGAGCAGTACTTC.

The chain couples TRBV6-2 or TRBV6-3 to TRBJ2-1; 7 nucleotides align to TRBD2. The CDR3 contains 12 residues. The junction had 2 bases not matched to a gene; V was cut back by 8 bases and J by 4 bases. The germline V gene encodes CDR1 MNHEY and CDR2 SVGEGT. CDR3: CASGGVYNEQFF. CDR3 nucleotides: TGTGCCAGCGGGGGGGTTTACAATGAGCAGTTCTTC.

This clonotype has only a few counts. CDR3 sequence: CASSQVGTSTYEQYF. CDR3 bases: TGCGCCAGCAGCCAGGTCGGGACTAGTACCTACGAGCAGTACTTC. The rearrangement joins TRBV4-1 to TRBJ2-7, with 8 bases that match TRBD2. V lost 3 bases to trimming and J lost 2 bases; unmatched junction nucleotides: 6. The CDR3 covers 15 residues. Looked up from germline, CDR1 is MGHRA and CDR2 is YSYEKL.